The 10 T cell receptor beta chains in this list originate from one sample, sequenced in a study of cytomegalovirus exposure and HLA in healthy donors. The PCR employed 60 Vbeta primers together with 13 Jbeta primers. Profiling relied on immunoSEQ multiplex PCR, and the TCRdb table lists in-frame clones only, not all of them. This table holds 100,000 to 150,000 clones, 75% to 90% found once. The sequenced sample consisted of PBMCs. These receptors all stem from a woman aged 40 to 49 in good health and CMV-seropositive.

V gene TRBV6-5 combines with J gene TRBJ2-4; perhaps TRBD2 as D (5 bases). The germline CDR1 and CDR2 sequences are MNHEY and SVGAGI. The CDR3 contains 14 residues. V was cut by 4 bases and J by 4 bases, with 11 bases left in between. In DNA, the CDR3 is TGTGCCAGCAGTTTGGTCGGGGATAAAAACATTCAGTACTTC. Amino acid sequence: CASSLVGDKNIQYF.

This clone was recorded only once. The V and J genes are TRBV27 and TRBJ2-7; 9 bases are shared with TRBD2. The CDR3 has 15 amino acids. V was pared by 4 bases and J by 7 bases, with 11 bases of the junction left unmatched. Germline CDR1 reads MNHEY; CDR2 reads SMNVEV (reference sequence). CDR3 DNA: TGTGCCAGCAGTTGGGCCGGCGGGGGGGCCCGGGAGCAGTACTTC. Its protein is CASSWAGGGAREQYF.

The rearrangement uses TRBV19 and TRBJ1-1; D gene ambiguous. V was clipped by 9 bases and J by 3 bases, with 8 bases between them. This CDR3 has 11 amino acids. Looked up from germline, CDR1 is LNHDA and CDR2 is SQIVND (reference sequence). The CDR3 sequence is CASLYYTEAFF. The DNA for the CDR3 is TGTGCCAGCCTATATTACACTGAAGCTTTCTTT.

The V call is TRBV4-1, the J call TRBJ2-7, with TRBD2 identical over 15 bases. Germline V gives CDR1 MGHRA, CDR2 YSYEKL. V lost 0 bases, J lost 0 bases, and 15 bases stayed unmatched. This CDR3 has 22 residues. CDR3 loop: CASSQDGTSGRLTIDNSYEQYF. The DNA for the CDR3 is TGCGCCAGCAGCCAAGATGGGACTAGCGGGAGGCTCACCATCGATAACTCCTACGAGCAGTACTTC.

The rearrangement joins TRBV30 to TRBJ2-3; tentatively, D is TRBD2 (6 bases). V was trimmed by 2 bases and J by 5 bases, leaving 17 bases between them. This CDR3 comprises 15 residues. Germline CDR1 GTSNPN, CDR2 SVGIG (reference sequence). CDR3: CAWSYGGAAIDTQYF. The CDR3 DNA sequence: TGTGCCTGGAGTTATGGCGGGGCGGCGATAGATACGCAGTATTTT.

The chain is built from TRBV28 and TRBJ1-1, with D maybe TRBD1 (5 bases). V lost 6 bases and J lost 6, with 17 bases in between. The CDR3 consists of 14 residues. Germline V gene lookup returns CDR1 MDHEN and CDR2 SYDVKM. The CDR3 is CASSRWAGVPEAFF. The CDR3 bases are TGTGCCAGCAGCCGATGGGCGGGGGTCCCTGAAGCTTTCTTT.

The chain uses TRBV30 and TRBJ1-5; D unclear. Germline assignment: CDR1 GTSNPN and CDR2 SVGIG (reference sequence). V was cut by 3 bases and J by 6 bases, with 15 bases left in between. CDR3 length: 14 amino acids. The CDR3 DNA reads TGTGCCTGGAGCCCGACAAATGGTGGTCAGCCCCAGCATTTT. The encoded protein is CAWSPTNGGQPQHF.

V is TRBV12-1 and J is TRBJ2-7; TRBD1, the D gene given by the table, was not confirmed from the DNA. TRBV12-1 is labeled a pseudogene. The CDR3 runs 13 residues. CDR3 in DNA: TGTGCCAGCAGCTTGGACCAGGGAAACGAGCAGTACTTC. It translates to CASSLDQGNEQYF.

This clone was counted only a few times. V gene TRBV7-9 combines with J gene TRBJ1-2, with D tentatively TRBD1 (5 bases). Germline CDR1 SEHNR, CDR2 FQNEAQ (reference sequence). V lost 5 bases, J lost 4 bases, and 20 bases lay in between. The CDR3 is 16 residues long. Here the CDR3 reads CASSPGAREVIYGYTF. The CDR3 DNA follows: TGTGCCAGCAGCCCGGGAGCCAGGGAAGTTATCTATGGCTACACCTTC.

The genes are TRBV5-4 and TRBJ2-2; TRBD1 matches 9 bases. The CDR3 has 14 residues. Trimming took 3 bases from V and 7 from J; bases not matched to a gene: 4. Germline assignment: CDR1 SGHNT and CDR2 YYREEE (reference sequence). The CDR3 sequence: CASSSQGAGGELFF. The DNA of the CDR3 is TGTGCCAGCAGCTCACAGGGGGCAGGCGGGGAGCTGTTTTTT.